This is a list of T cell receptor beta chains from one sample in a study of cytomegalovirus exposure and HLA in healthy donors. The data were produced by immunoSEQ multiplex PCR, yet TCRdb's version contains in-frame clones alone and is incomplete. The sample holds around 190,000 clones; around nine tenths are singletons and the top ten take less than 9.5%. The sequenced sample consisted of PBMCs. These receptors originate from a man aged 30 to 45 in good health and CMV-seropositive. Each CDR3 is given with its conserved first and last residue. D genes are given only for firm matches. Size is omitted from some rows. Given values are once, few, many or a class for expanded clones.

j_gene: TRBJ2-7; d_gene: NA; len: 14; v_gene: TRBV9; abundance: NA; CDR3aa: CASSVGGATYEQYF; CDR3nt: TGTGCCAGCAGCGTAGGAGGAGCTACCTACGAGCAGTACTTC
j_gene: TRBJ1-6; d_gene: NA; len: 12; v_gene: TRBV5-8; abundance: once; CDR3aa: CASSLEGLTLHF; CDR3nt: TGTGCCAGCAGCTTGGAGGGACTCACCCTCCACTTT
j_gene: TRBJ1-5; d_gene: NA; len: 15; v_gene: TRBV2; abundance: NA; CDR3aa: CASSEWQRSNQPQHF; CDR3nt: TGTGCCAGCAGTGAGTGGCAAAGGAGCAATCAGCCCCAGCATTTT
j_gene: TRBJ2-7; d_gene: NA; len: 15; v_gene: TRBV2; abundance: NA; CDR3aa: CASSFQGGQTYEQYF; CDR3nt: TGTGCCAGCAGTTTTCAGGGGGGCCAAACCTACGAGCAGTACTTC
j_gene: TRBJ2-1; d_gene: TRBD2; len: 17; v_gene: TRBV28; abundance: NA; CDR3aa: CASSLPPVAGARNEQFF; CDR3nt: TGTGCCAGCAGTTTACCCCCTGTAGCGGGAGCGAGAAATGAGCAGTTCTTC
j_gene: TRBJ1-2; d_gene: TRBD1; len: 15; v_gene: TRBV5-6; abundance: NA; CDR3aa: CASRKPGQGNYGYTF; CDR3nt: TGTGCCAGCAGAAAACCGGGACAGGGGAACTATGGCTACACCTTC
j_gene: TRBJ1-6; d_gene: TRBD1; len: 14; v_gene: TRBV6-5; abundance: NA; CDR3aa: CASTSGTGESPLHF; CDR3nt: TGTGCCAGCACCTCCGGGACAGGGGAATCACCCCTCCACTTT
j_gene: TRBJ2-6; d_gene: NA; len: 16; v_gene: TRBV4-3; abundance: few; CDR3aa: CASSHEDGTGANVLTF; CDR3nt: TGCGCCAGCAGCCACGAGGACGGGACTGGGGCCAACGTCCTGACTTTC
j_gene: TRBJ2-6; d_gene: TRBD2; len: 17; v_gene: TRBV28; abundance: NA; CDR3aa: CASSLLAGEDGANVLTF; CDR3nt: TGTGCCAGCAGTTTACTAGCGGGAGAAGATGGGGCCAACGTCCTGACTTTC
j_gene: TRBJ1-1; d_gene: NA; len: 13; v_gene: TRBV27; abundance: NA; CDR3aa: CASSPIMDTEAFF; CDR3nt: TGTGCCAGCAGTCCCATTATGGACACTGAAGCTTTCTTT
j_gene: TRBJ1-1; d_gene: NA; len: 15; v_gene: TRBV11-2; abundance: NA; CDR3aa: CASSLVGEMNTEAFF; CDR3nt: TGTGCCAGCAGCTTAGTGGGGGAGATGAACACTGAAGCTTTCTTT
j_gene: TRBJ1-2; d_gene: NA; len: 16; v_gene: TRBV7-9; abundance: few; CDR3aa: CASSPGGLLANYGYTF; CDR3nt: TGTGCCAGCAGCCCGGGCGGTCTCCTAGCTAACTATGGCTACACCTTC
j_gene: TRBJ1-2; d_gene: NA; len: 15; v_gene: TRBV4-3; abundance: NA; CDR3aa: CASSLGLTVDYGYTF; CDR3nt: TGCGCCAGCAGCCTAGGACTTACCGTAGACTATGGCTACACCTTC
j_gene: TRBJ2-1; d_gene: TRBD2; len: 14; v_gene: TRBV19; abundance: once; CDR3aa: CASTPGTSLNEQFF; CDR3nt: TGTGCCAGCACCCCCGGGACTAGCCTCAATGAGCAGTTCTTC
j_gene: TRBJ2-3; d_gene: NA; len: 15; v_gene: TRBV6-5; abundance: NA; CDR3aa: CASSYSSGSPDTQYF; CDR3nt: TGTGCCAGCAGTTACTCGAGTGGGTCCCCAGATACGCAGTATTTT
j_gene: TRBJ2-7; d_gene: NA; len: 13; v_gene: TRBV6-5; abundance: NA; CDR3aa: CASSPVSSYEQYF; CDR3nt: TGTGCCAGCAGTCCAGTGAGCTCCTACGAGCAGTACTTC
j_gene: TRBJ2-2; d_gene: NA; len: 14; v_gene: TRBV27; abundance: NA; CDR3aa: CASSFGANTGELFF; CDR3nt: TGTGCCAGCAGTTTCGGAGCAAACACCGGGGAGCTGTTTTTT
j_gene: TRBJ1-1; d_gene: NA; len: 17; v_gene: TRBV12-5; abundance: once; CDR3aa: CASGLRRWGQGNTEAFF; CDR3nt: TGTGCTAGTGGTTTGCGAAGGTGGGGGCAGGGGAACACTGAAGCTTTCTTT
j_gene: TRBJ2-7; d_gene: NA; len: 14; v_gene: TRBV5-6; abundance: NA; CDR3aa: CASSSVRGHYEQYF; CDR3nt: TGTGCCAGCAGCTCAGTCCGGGGTCACTACGAGCAGTACTTC
j_gene: TRBJ1-2; d_gene: NA; len: 13; v_gene: TRBV30; abundance: once; CDR3aa: CAWSRGGGRGYTF; CDR3nt: TGTGCCTGGAGTAGGGGGGGAGGGCGAGGCTACACCTTC
j_gene: TRBJ2-7; d_gene: TRBD1; len: 12; v_gene: TRBV6-5; abundance: NA; CDR3aa: CASKQGAYEQYF; CDR3nt: TGTGCCAGCAAGCAGGGGGCTTACGAGCAGTACTTC
j_gene: TRBJ2-2; d_gene: NA; len: 15; v_gene: TRBV9; abundance: NA; CDR3aa: CASSVVALGPGELFF; CDR3nt: TGTGCCAGCAGCGTAGTGGCCTTGGGGCCCGGGGAGCTGTTTTTT
j_gene: TRBJ1-4; d_gene: TRBD1; len: 15; v_gene: TRBV6-1; abundance: NA; CDR3aa: CASSATGTIGEKLFF; CDR3nt: TGTGCCAGCAGTGCGACAGGGACAATAGGGGAAAAACTGTTTTTT
j_gene: TRBJ1-1; d_gene: NA; len: 15; v_gene: TRBV7-3; abundance: NA; CDR3aa: CASSSAGGMGTEAFF; CDR3nt: TGTGCCAGCAGCTCTGCTGGGGGCATGGGCACTGAAGCTTTCTTT
j_gene: TRBJ2-3; d_gene: TRBD2; len: 16; v_gene: TRBV4-1; abundance: NA; CDR3aa: CASSQETGGYTDTQYF; CDR3nt: TGCGCCAGCAGCCAAGAGACGGGAGGATACACAGATACGCAGTATTTT
j_gene: TRBJ1-6; d_gene: NA; len: 12; v_gene: TRBV9; abundance: few; CDR3aa: CASSPRDSPLHF; CDR3nt: TGTGCCAGCAGCCCCAGGGATTCACCCCTCCACTTT
j_gene: TRBJ1-1; d_gene: NA; len: 14; v_gene: TRBV4-1; abundance: NA; CDR3aa: CASSQEGVPTEAFF; CDR3nt: TGCGCCAGCAGCCAAGAAGGGGTCCCCACTGAAGCTTTCTTT
j_gene: TRBJ2-1; d_gene: TRBD2; len: 15; v_gene: TRBV15; abundance: NA; CDR3aa: CATSPPGRAEVEQFF; CDR3nt: TGTGCCACCAGCCCACCCGGGAGGGCCGAAGTTGAGCAGTTCTTC
j_gene: TRBJ1-1; d_gene: NA; len: 12; v_gene: TRBV25-1; abundance: NA; CDR3aa: CASIGVNTEAFF; CDR3nt: TGTGCCAGCATAGGGGTAAACACTGAAGCTTTCTTT
j_gene: TRBJ1-6; d_gene: NA; len: 15; v_gene: TRBV7-9; abundance: NA; CDR3aa: CASSLLPTGREPLHF; CDR3nt: TGTGCCAGCAGCTTATTACCGACAGGCAGAGAGCCCCTCCACTTT
j_gene: TRBJ1-6; d_gene: NA; len: 15; v_gene: TRBV19; abundance: NA; CDR3aa: CASSTRDTYNSPLHF; CDR3nt: TGTGCCAGTAGTACCCGGGACACCTATAATTCACCCCTCCACTTT
j_gene: TRBJ2-2; d_gene: TRBD2; len: 16; v_gene: TRBV29-1; abundance: NA; CDR3aa: CSVDISGGLSTGELFF; CDR3nt: TGCAGCGTTGATATTTCGGGGGGACTAAGCACCGGGGAGCTGTTTTTT
j_gene: TRBJ2-2; d_gene: NA; len: 15; v_gene: TRBV28; abundance: NA; CDR3aa: CASSIATPNTGELFF; CDR3nt: TGTGCCAGCAGTATAGCGACCCCGAACACCGGGGAGCTGTTTTTT
j_gene: TRBJ1-1; d_gene: NA; len: 16; v_gene: TRBV27; abundance: NA; CDR3aa: CASSLIGKGPNTEAFF; CDR3nt: TGTGCCAGCAGTCTTATCGGGAAGGGGCCGAACACTGAAGCTTTCTTT
j_gene: TRBJ1-5; d_gene: NA; len: 14; v_gene: TRBV28; abundance: NA; CDR3aa: CASSFSTPNQPQHF; CDR3nt: TGTGCCAGCAGTTTCAGCACACCCAATCAGCCCCAGCATTTT